A selection of T cell receptor beta chains follows, all from one sample in a study of Ad26.COV2.S vaccination and SARS-CoV-2 variants. Some clones are missing from TCRdb's copy, which holds only in-frame ones; the method was immunoSEQ multiplex PCR. The table includes hundreds of thousands of clones, 70% to 90% detected once. The sample here was peripheral blood, taken in a trial of Ad26.COV2.S vaccine versus placebo. The receptors shown here come from a person between 18 and 65 years old who received the Ad26.COV2.S COVID-19 vaccine or a placebo. Both conserved end residues are part of each CDR3. A D gene is named only where the DNA matches it firmly. Only some rows state a clone size, as once, few, many or a class for expanded clones.

abundance	v_gene	d_gene	j_gene	CDR3nt	CDR3aa
.	TRBV4-3	TRBD1	TRBJ2-3	TGCGCCAGCAGCCGAGGGGACAGGGACACAGATACGCAGTATTTT	CASSRGDRDTDTQYF
.	TRBV29-1	.	TRBJ2-1	TGCAGCGCGACAGGCTATAGCTCCTACAATGAGCAGTTCTTC	CSATGYSSYNEQFF
.	TRBV11-2	.	TRBJ2-7	TGTGCCAGCAGCTTAGAACCCGGGGGCTACGAGCAGTACTTC	CASSLEPGGYEQYF
.	TRBV5-1	.	TRBJ2-2	TGCGCCAGCAGCTTGATACAGGGAGGCGGGGAGCTGTTTTTT	CASSLIQGGGELFF
.	TRBV27	TRBD1	TRBJ1-4	TGTGCCAGCAGTACAAGGACAGGGGGGAGAGAAAAACTGTTTTTT	CASSTRTGGREKLFF
once	TRBV7-2	.	TRBJ1-5	TGTGCCAGCAGCTACGGACAGTTTAGCAATCAGCCCCAGCATTTT	CASSYGQFSNQPQHF
.	TRBV9	TRBD1	TRBJ2-5	TGTGCCAGCAGCCCCCTCCCGTTGGGGACAGGGGGTGGAGAGACCCAGTACTTC	CASSPLPLGTGGGETQYF
.	TRBV6-5	.	TRBJ1-2	TGTGCCACCCAGAGTCTCTATGGCTACACCTTC	CATQSLYGYTF
.	TRBV5-8	.	TRBJ2-2	TGTGCCAGCAGCTTGGGACATACTCACCCAGCGAACACCGGGGAGCTGTTTTTT	CASSLGHTHPANTGELFF
.	TRBV7-9	TRBD2	TRBJ2-7	TGTGCCAGCAGCTCCGCGGGATTTACTAGCGGGGCAAATGCTTACGAGCAGTACTTC	CASSSAGFTSGANAYEQYF
.	TRBV28	.	TRBJ2-7	TGTGCCAGCAGTTTCGCCGGGTTCCCCTACGAGCAGTACTTC	CASSFAGFPYEQYF
.	TRBV28	.	TRBJ2-7	TGTGCCAGCAGTACCTCTCTAATGGGCGGTGAATACGAGCAGTACTTC	CASSTSLMGGEYEQYF
.	TRBV5-4	TRBD2	TRBJ2-1	TGTGCCAGCAGCTTCGGACTAGCGGGAGGTAACAATGAGCAGTTCTTC	CASSFGLAGGNNEQFF
.	TRBV7-9	TRBD1	TRBJ2-5	TGTGCCAGCAGCCCGAACAGGGGCGCAGGGGAGACCCAGTACTTC	CASSPNRGAGETQYF
once	TRBV29-1	TRBD2	TRBJ2-3	TGCAGCGCTAACCAAAAAACCGGGACTAGTTGGATAGATACGCAGTATTTT	CSANQKTGTSWIDTQYF
.	TRBV6-2/TRBV6-3	TRBD1	TRBJ1-4	TGTGCCAGCAGTAGGGACAGAAGATTTGAAAAACTGTTTTTT	CASSRDRRFEKLFF
.	TRBV7-9	.	TRBJ2-7	TGTGCCAGCAGCTTAGCCCCCAGACCCTACGAGCAGTACTTC	CASSLAPRPYEQYF
.	TRBV6-5	TRBD2	TRBJ2-1	TGTGCCAGCAGTAATGCGGGAGGCTACAATGAGCAGTTCTTC	CASSNAGGYNEQFF
few	TRBV19	.	TRBJ2-3	TGTGCCAGTAGTATCCGCAAAGATAGAACTAGAGATGCAGATACGCAGTATTTT	CASSIRKDRTRDADTQYF
.	TRBV11-2	.	TRBJ2-7	TGTGCCAGCAGCTTAGATCGTTGGGACTACGAGCAGTACTTC	CASSLDRWDYEQYF
once	TRBV6-6	.	TRBJ2-7	TGTGCCAGCAGTACCTCGCTAGCGCCCCGCGGGTACGAGCAGTACTTC	CASSTSLAPRGYEQYF
once	TRBV4-3	.	TRBJ1-2	TGCGCCAGCAGCCCCTGGACAGCGAACTATGGCTACACCTTC	CASSPWTANYGYTF
.	TRBV9	TRBD1	TRBJ2-2	TGTGCCAGCAGCGCCTTCACAGGGGTTACCGGGGAGCTGTTTTTT	CASSAFTGVTGELFF
.	TRBV18	.	TRBJ2-6	TGTGCCAGCTCACCTCCCAGAACCTTTTCTGGGGCCAACGTCCTGACTTTC	CASSPPRTFSGANVLTF
.	TRBV27	TRBD1	TRBJ1-1	TGTGCCATCCGACAGGGCCTGAACACTGAAGCTTTCTTT	CAIRQGLNTEAFF
few	TRBV5-4	.	TRBJ1-3	TGTGCCAGCAGCTTGGTTTCGGGAAACACCATATATTTT	CASSLVSGNTIYF
.	TRBV5-1	.	TRBJ2-3	TGCGCCAGCAGCTTGGCTAGCGGCACAGATACGCAGTATTTT	CASSLASGTDTQYF